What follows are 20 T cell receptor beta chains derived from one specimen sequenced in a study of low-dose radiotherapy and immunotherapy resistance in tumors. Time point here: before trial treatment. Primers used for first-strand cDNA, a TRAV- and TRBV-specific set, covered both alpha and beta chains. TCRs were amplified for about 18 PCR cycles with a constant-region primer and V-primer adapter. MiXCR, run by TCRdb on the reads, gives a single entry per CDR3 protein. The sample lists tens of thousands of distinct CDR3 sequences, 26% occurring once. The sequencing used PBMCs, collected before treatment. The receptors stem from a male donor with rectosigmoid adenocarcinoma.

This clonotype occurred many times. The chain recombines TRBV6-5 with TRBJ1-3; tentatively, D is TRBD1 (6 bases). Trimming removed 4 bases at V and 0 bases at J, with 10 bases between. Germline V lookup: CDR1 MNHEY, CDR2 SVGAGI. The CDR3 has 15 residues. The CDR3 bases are TGTGCCAGCAGTTCGACAGGAAACTCTGGAAACACCATATATTTT. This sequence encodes CASSSTGNSGNTIYF.

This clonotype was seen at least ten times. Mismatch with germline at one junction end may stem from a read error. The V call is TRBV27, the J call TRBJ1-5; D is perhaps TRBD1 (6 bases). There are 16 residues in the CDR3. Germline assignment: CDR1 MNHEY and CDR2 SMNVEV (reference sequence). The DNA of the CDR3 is TGTGCCACCAGTGAAAGGGGGGGTAGTGGCAATCAGCCCCAGCATTTT. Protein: CATSERGGSGNQPQHF.

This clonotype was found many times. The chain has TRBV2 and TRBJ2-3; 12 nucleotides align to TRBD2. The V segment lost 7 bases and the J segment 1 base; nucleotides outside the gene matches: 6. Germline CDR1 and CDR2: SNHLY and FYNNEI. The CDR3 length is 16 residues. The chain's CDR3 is CASTLRTSGGTDTQYF. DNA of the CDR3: TGTGCCAGCACCCTCCGGACTAGCGGGGGCACAGATACGCAGTATTTT.

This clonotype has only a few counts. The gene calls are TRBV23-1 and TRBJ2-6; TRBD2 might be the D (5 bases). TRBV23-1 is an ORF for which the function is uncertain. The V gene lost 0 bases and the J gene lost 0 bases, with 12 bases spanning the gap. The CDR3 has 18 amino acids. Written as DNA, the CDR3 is TGCGCCAGCAGTCAATCCGCGGGTCCGCTCTCTGGGGCCAACGTCCTGACTTTC. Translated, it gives CASSQSAGPLSGANVLTF.

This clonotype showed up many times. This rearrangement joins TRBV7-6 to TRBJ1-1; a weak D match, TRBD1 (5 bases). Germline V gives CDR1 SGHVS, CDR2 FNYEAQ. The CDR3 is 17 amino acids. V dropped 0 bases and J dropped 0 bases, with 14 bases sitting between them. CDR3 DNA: TGTGCCAGCAGCTTAGCGTCACAGATGGGGGTGAACACTGAAGCTTTCTTT. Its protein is CASSLASQMGVNTEAFF.

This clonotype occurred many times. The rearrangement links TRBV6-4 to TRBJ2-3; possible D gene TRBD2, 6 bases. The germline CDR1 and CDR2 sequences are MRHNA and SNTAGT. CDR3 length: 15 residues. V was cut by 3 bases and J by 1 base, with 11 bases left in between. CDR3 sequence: CASSEAASGTDTQYF. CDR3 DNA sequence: TGTGCCAGCAGTGAGGCGGCTAGCGGCACAGATACGCAGTATTTT.

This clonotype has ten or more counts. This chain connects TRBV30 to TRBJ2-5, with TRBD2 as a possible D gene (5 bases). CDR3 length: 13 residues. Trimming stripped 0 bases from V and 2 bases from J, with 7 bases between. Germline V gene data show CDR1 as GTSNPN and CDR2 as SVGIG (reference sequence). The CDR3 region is CAWSVRLQETQYF. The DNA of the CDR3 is TGTGCCTGGAGTGTACGACTACAAGAGACCCAGTACTTC.

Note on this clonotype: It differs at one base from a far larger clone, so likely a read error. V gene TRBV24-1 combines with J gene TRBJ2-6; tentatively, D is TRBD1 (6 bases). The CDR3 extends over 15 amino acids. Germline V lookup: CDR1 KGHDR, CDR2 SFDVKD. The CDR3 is CASSWTASGTNVLTF. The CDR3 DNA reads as TGTGCCAGCAGTTGGACAGCCTCTGGGACCAACGTCCTGACTTTC.

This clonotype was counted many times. In DNA, the CDR3 is TGCGCCAGCAGTCAAGGTGTGGCAGGGTGGAGCTGCGAGCAGTACTTC. Translation gives CASSQGVAGWSCEQYF. The chain uses TRBV23-1 and TRBJ2-7; D possibly corresponds to TRBD1 (5 bases). TRBV23-1 is annotated as an ORF whose role is uncertain. V gave up 2 bases and J gave up 6 bases, with 20 bases separating them. The CDR3 runs 16 residues.

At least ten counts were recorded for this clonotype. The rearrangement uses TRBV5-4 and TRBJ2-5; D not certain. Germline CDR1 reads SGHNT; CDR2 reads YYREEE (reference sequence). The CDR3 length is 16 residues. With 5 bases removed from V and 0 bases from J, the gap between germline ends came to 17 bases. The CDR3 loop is CASRSYSDRYQETQYF. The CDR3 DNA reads TGTGCCAGCAGATCGTACTCGGACCGCTACCAAGAGACCCAGTACTTC.

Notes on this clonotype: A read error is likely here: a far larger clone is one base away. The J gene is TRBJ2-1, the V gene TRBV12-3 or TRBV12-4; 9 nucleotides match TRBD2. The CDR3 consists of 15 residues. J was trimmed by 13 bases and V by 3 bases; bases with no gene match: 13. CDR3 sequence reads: CASSLKRGDQETQFF. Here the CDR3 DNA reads TGTGCCAGCAGTTTGAAGCGGGGGGACCAAGAGACCCAGTTCTTC.

The CDR3 protein is CASSLDGGVYNEQFF. The CDR3 region has the DNA TGTGCCAGCAGCTTAGACGGGGGGGTCTACAATGAGCAGTTCTTC. The rearrangement links TRBV7-8 to TRBJ2-1, with 8 positions matching TRBD2. The CDR3 runs 15 residues. CDR1 SGHVS and CDR2 FQNEAQ come from the germline V gene. Trimming at V came to 1 base and at J to 3 bases, leaving 2 bases not matched to a gene.

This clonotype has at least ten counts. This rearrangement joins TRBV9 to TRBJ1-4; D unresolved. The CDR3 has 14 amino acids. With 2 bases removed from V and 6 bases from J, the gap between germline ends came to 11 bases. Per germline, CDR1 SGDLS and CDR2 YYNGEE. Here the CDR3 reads CASSVSGFDEKLFF. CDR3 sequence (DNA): TGTGCCAGCAGCGTTTCGGGGTTTGATGAAAAACTGTTTTTT.

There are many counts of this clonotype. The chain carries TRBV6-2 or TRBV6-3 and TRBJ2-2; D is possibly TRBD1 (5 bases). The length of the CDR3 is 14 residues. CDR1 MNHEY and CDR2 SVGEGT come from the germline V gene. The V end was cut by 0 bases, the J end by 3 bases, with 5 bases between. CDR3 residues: CASSYSTDTGELFF. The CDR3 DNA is TGTGCCAGCAGTTACTCGACAGACACCGGGGAGCTGTTTTTT.

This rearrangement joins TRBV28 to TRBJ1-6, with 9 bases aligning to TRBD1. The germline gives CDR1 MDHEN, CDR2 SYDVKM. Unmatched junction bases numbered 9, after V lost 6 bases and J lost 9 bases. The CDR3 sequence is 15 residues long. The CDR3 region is CASSKTGTGSSPLHF. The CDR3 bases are TGTGCCAGCAGCAAGACCGGGACAGGGAGTTCACCCCTCCACTTT.

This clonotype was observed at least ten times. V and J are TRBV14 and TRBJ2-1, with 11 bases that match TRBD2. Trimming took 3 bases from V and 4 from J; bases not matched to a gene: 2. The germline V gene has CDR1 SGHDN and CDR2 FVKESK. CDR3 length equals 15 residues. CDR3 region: CASSQLAGGYNEQFF. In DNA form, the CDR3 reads TGTGCCAGCAGCCAGCTAGCGGGGGGATACAATGAGCAGTTCTTC.

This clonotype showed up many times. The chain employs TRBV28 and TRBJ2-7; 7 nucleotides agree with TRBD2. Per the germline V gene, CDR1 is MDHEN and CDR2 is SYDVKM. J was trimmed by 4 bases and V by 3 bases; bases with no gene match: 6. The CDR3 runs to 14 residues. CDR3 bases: TGTGCCAGCAGTTTCCAGGGAGGGGCGTACGAGCAGTACTTC. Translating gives CASSFQGGAYEQYF.

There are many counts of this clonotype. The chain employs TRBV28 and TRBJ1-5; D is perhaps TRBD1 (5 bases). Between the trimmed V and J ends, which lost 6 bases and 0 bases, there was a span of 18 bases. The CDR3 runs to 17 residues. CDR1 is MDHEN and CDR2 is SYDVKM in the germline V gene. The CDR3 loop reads CASSYSGTRTSNQPQHF. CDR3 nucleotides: TGTGCCAGCAGCTACTCCGGGACGCGAACTAGCAATCAGCCCCAGCATTTT.

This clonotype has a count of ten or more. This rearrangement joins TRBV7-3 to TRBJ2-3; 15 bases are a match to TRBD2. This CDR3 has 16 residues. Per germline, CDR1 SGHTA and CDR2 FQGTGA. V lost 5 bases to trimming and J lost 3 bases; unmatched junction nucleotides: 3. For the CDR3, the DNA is TGTGCCAGCAGCCCCGGACTAGCGGGGGGGACAGATACGCAGTATTTT. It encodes CASSPGLAGGTDTQYF.

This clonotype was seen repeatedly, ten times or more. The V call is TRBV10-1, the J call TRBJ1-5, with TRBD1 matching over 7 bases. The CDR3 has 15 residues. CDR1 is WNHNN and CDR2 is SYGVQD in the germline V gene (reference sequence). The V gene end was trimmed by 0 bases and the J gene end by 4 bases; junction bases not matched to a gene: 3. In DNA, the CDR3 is TGCGCCAGCAGTGAGTCAAGGGGGCTAAATCAGCCCCAGCATTTT. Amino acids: CASSESRGLNQPQHF.